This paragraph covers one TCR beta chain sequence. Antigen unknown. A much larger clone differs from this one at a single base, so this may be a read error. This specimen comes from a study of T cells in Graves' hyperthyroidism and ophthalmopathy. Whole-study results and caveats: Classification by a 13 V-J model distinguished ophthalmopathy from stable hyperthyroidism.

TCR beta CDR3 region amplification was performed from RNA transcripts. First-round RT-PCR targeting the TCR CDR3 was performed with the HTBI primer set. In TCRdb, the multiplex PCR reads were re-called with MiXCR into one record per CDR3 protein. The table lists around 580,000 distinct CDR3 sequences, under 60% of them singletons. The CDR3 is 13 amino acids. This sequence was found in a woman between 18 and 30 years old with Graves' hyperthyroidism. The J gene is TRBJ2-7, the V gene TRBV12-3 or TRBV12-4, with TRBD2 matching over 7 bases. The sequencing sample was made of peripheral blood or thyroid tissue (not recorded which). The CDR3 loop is CAGSRKAGYEQYF. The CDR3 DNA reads TGTGCCGGCAGTCGTAAAGCGGGGTACGAGCAGTACTTC.